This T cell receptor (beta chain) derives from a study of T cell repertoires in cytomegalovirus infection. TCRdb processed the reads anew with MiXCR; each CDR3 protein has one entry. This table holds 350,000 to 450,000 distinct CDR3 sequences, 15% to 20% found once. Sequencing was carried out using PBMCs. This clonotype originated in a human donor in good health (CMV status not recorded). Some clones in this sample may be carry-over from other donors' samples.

The CDR3 is CAISDREETQYF. The CDR3 bases are TGTGCCATCAGTGACCGGGAAGAGACCCAGTACTTC. The chain couples TRBV10-3 to TRBJ2-5; D not certain. The CDR3 extends over 12 amino acids. V shed 3 bases and J shed 3 bases, with 5 bases lying between them. Germline loops: CDR1 ENHRY, CDR2 SYGVKD.